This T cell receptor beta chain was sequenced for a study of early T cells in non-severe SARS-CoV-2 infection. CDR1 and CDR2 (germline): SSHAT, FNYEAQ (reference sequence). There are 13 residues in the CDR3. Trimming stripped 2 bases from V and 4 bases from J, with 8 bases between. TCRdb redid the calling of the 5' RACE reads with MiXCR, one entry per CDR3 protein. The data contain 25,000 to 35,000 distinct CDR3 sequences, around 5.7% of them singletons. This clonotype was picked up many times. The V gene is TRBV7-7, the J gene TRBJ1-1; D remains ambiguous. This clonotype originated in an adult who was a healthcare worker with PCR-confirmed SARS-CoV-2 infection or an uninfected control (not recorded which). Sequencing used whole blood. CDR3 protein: CASSLRESTEAFF. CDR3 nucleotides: TGTGCCAGCAGCTTAAGGGAAAGCACTGAAGCTTTCTTT.